What follows are 12 T cell receptor beta chains derived from one specimen sequenced in a study of OX40 agonist ivuxolimab in advanced cancers. Sequencing used immunoSEQ multiplex PCR; TCRdb keeps in-frame clones, though not all of them. This table has under 40,000 clones, 81% appearing once. The sequences come from CD4+ or CD8+ T cells sorted from blood, collected in a trial of the OX40 agonist ivuxolimab. All receptors come from an adult with an advanced solid tumor such as melanoma, head and neck, liver or kidney cancer.

The rearrangement links TRBV18 to TRBJ1-1, with unresolved D. V lost 3 bases and J 4 bases, leaving 12 bases between the germline ends. The CDR3 length is 14 residues. Germline V CDR1 and CDR2: KGHSH, LQKENI. CDR3 nucleotides: TGTGCCAGCTCACCGAATAGCTTTATCACTGAAGCTTTCTTT. Protein: CASSPNSFITEAFF.

The V and J genes are TRBV19 and TRBJ1-4; tentative D call: TRBD1 (6 bases). Germline assignment: CDR1 LNHDA and CDR2 SQIVND (reference sequence). The CDR3 has 15 residues. V was trimmed by 3 bases and J by 7 bases, leaving 15 bases between them. CDR3: CASSIVQGGSEKLFF. In DNA, the CDR3 is TGTGCCAGTAGTATCGTACAGGGAGGAAGTGAAAAACTGTTTTTT.

The V and J genes are TRBV28 and TRBJ1-2, with D unresolved. This CDR3 contains 13 residues. Germline values: CDR1 MDHEN, CDR2 SYDVKM. V was cut by 2 bases and J by 1 base, with 5 bases left in between. CDR3 sequence: CASSLVVNYGYTF. The CDR3 nucleotides are TGTGCCAGCAGTTTAGTGGTTAACTATGGCTACACCTTC.

This clone showed up just a few times. The J gene is TRBJ1-5, the V gene TRBV7-8; D remains unclear. The CDR3 consists of 16 residues. Trimming took 4 bases from V and 0 from J, leaving 13 bases between them. Germline loops: CDR1 SGHVS, CDR2 FQNEAQ. The CDR3 region is CASSSYETPSNQPQHF. The CDR3, as DNA: TGTGCCAGCAGCTCCTACGAAACACCTAGCAATCAGCCCCAGCATTTT.

The chain has TRBV6-6 and TRBJ2-5; D is unclear. This CDR3 comprises 12 residues. CDR1 is MNHNY and CDR2 is SVGAGI in the germline V gene (reference sequence). V was clipped by 8 bases and J by 0 bases, with 7 bases between them. The CDR3 coding sequence is TGTGCCAGCCAAGACTACCAAGAGACCCAGTACTTC. This encodes CASQDYQETQYF.

The chain is built from TRBV9 and TRBJ2-7; 12 bases agree with TRBD2. V trimming: 0 bases; J trimming: 9 bases; junction bases outside the gene matches: 25. The germline CDR1 and CDR2 sequences are SGDLS and YYNGEE. The length of the CDR3 is 21 residues. The CDR3 sequence is CASSVETVYGLAGGVTRRQYF. The CDR3 DNA reads TGTGCCAGCAGCGTAGAGACCGTGTACGGGCTAGCGGGGGGGGTAACCCGGCGGCAGTACTTC.

The chain combines TRBV6-5 with TRBJ2-3; D is ambiguous. Per germline, CDR1 MNHEY and CDR2 SVGAGI. The germline V and J ends were trimmed by 2 bases and 5 bases, with 8 bases remaining between them. The CDR3 extends over 13 amino acids. In nucleotides, the CDR3 is TGTGCCAGCAGTTACGACGGGCAAGATACGCAGTATTTT. Translating gives CASSYDGQDTQYF.

V and J are TRBV27 and TRBJ2-7, with a possible D match to TRBD1 (6 bases). This CDR3 contains 16 residues. V lost 0 bases and J lost 1, with 13 bases in between. Germline V gene lookup returns CDR1 MNHEY and CDR2 SMNVEV (reference sequence). The CDR3 DNA reads as TGTGCCAGCAGTTTATCGAGGGACACTTATTCCTACGAGCAGTACTTC. Translation: CASSLSRDTYSYEQYF.

V usage is TRBV5-3 and J usage is TRBJ2-1, with D possibly being TRBD1 (6 bases). TRBV5-3 qualifies as an ORF whose function is uncertain. The CDR3 sequence is 14 residues long. V gave up 4 bases and J gave up 6 bases, with 14 bases separating them. The CDR3 bases are TGTGCCAGAAGCCCCGACAGGAGTCCCAATGAGCAGTTCTTC. Protein sequence: CARSPDRSPNEQFF.

A single count supports this clone. V gene TRBV6-6 combines with J gene TRBJ2-7; tentatively, D is TRBD1 (5 bases). V lost 5 bases to trimming and J lost 5 bases, with 19 bases between them. This CDR3 spans 15 amino acids. The germline V gene encodes CDR1 MNHNY and CDR2 SVGAGI (reference sequence). Written as DNA, the CDR3 is TGTGCCAGCAGTCCAGGGTGGCTAGGGTGGGACGAGCAGTACTTC. Translating gives CASSPGWLGWDEQYF.

This clone is medium-sized in the sample. The CDR3 DNA is TGTGCCAGCTCACCGTTTGGACAGTTAAACACTGAAGCTTTCTTT. Residues: CASSPFGQLNTEAFF. V usage is TRBV18 and J usage is TRBJ1-1; TRBD1 might be the D (6 bases). The CDR3 totals 15 residues. Looked up from germline, CDR1 is KGHSH and CDR2 is LQKENI. V was cut by 3 bases and J by 2 bases, with 13 bases left in between.

The J gene is TRBJ1-1, the V gene TRBV6-4, with D perhaps matching TRBD1 (5 bases). This CDR3 is built from 15 residues. Looked up from germline, CDR1 is MRHNA and CDR2 is SNTAGT. The ends were cut back, 0 bases at V and 1 base at J, with 9 bases in the middle. CDR3 DNA: TGTGCCAGCAGTGACTCTGCGGGGGAGAACACTGAAGCTTTCTTT. Protein product: CASSDSAGENTEAFF.